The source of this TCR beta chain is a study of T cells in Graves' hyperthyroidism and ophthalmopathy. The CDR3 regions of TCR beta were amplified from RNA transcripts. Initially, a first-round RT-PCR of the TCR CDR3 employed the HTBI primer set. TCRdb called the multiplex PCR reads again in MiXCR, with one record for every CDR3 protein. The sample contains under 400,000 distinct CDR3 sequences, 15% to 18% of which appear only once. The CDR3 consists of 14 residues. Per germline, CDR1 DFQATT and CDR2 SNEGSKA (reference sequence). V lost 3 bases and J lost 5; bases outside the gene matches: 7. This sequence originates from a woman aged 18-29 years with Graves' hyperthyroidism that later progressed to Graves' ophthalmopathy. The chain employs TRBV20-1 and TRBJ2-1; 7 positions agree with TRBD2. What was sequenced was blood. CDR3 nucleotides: TGCAGTGCTAGTCCCCCTAGCGGTAACAATGAGCAGTTCTTC. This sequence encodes CSASPPSGNNEQFF.